The clone carrying this T cell receptor (beta chain) turned up a few times. From the 5' RACE reads, TCRdb called clonotypes with MiXCR, one entry per CDR3 protein. This table holds about 320,000 distinct CDR3 sequences, over 11% found once. These data belong to a study of T-cell memory formation after mild COVID-19. Study-level information: Clustering of TCRs was largely donor specific.

This CDR3 region has 14 residues. The germline V gene has CDR1 SGHRS and CDR2 YFSETQ. Trimming pared 1 base from V and 1 base from J, leaving 5 bases between. The rearrangement links TRBV5-1 to TRBJ2-2; D is undetermined. The receptor was isolated from a man aged 18-30 years who had mild COVID-19 (a few samples of this study predate the infection). Cell type and time point are not known. Source material: PBMCs or a T cell subset sorted from them (not recorded which). In DNA, the CDR3 is TGCGCCAGCAGCTTGTTACAGAACACCGGGGAGCTGTTTTTT. This gives the protein CASSLLQNTGELFF.